The 5 T cell receptor beta chains presented below share a single source sample, sequenced in a study of blood T cells in healthy people across ages. A J-beta primer mix and a sample-barcoded 5' primer were used in a second PCR of about 7 to 12 cycles. TCRdb processed the 5' RACE reads anew with MiXCR; each CDR3 protein has one entry. The table includes 750,000 or so distinct CDR3 sequences, approximately 25% detected once. These data also formed part of another study, on T cells of mothers and their children.

Material for sequencing was blood. The receptor set was obtained from a boy aged 5-17 years in good health.

The chain has TRBV5-1 and TRBJ2-5; 8 nucleotides line up with TRBD2. V shed 0 bases, J shed 5 bases, and the junction held 6 bases outside the gene matches. Germline assignment: CDR1 SGHRS and CDR2 YFSETQ. CDR3 length: 15 residues. As DNA, the CDR3 is TGCGCCAGCAGCTTGGGGGGACTAGAAGGGGAGACCCAGTACTTC. Translated, it gives CASSLGGLEGETQYF.

The gene calls are TRBV5-5 and TRBJ2-5; 7 bases line up with TRBD1. V was clipped by 10 bases and J by 2 bases; unmatched bases: 11. The CDR3 consists of 14 residues. Looked up from germline, CDR1 is SGHKS and CDR2 is YYEKEE (reference sequence). CDR3 DNA: TGTGCCGGCGACCCCGGGACAGCACAAGAGACCCAGTACTTC. Its translation: CAGDPGTAQETQYF.

The V call is TRBV20-1, the J call TRBJ2-3; 13 bases line up with TRBD2. CDR1 DFQATT and CDR2 SNEGSKA come from the germline V gene (reference sequence). The CDR3 is 14 residues long. With V trimmed by 6 bases and J by 5 bases, 5 bases remained unmatched. CDR3 residues: CSATSGRGIDTQYF. The CDR3 bases are TGCAGTGCAACTAGCGGGAGGGGTATAGATACGCAGTATTTT.

This clonotype has more than one count but fewer than ten. The chain recombines TRBV9 with TRBJ1-5; unclear D gene. The CDR3 sequence is 14 residues long. The germline V and J ends were trimmed by 3 bases and 4 bases, with 11 bases remaining between them. Germline V CDR1 and CDR2: SGDLS, YYNGEE. CDR3 in amino acids: CASSEGPLNQPQHF. The DNA for the CDR3 is TGTGCCAGCAGCGAGGGCCCCTTGAATCAGCCCCAGCATTTT.

This clonotype was recorded at least ten times. V and J are TRBV4-2 and TRBJ2-3, with 12 bases matching TRBD2. The CDR3 is made up of 15 amino acids. With V trimmed by 1 base and J by 4 bases, 0 bases remained unmatched. Germline CDR1 LGHNA, CDR2 YNFKEQ. This CDR3 is CASSQGTSGADTQYF. The CDR3 bases are TGTGCCAGCAGCCAAGGGACTAGCGGGGCAGATACGCAGTATTTT.